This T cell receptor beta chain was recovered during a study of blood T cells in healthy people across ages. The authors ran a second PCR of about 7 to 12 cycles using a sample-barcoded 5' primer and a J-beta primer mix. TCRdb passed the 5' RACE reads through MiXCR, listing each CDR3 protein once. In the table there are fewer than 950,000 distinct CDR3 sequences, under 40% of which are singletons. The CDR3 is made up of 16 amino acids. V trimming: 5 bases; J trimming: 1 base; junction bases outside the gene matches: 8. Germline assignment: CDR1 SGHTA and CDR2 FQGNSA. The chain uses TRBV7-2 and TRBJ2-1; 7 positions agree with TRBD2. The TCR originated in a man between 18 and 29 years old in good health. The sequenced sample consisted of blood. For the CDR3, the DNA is TGTGCCAGCAGCCCCGTGTCGGGGGGTTCCTACAATGAGCAGTTCTTC. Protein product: CASSPVSGGSYNEQFF.